This T cell receptor beta chain originates from a study of chemoradiotherapy in HPV16-positive cancers. Across the study: Functional T-cell assays on two HPV16-positive patients' cells defined candidate HPV-specific clones and common TCR motifs. Whole-study findings and limits: In HPV16-positive patients, HPV-responsive T-cell expansion tracked better recurrence-free survival.

Points on this clone: What it binds is unknown.

The CDR3 extends over 16 amino acids. Germline V CDR1 and CDR2: MNHNS, SASEGT. Trimming removed 4 bases from V and 10 bases from J; junction bases left unmatched: 10. Clones were sequenced by immunoSEQ multiplex PCR, and TCRdb holds only the in-frame ones, with some missing. This table holds about 7,500 clones, 60% to 80% found once. The sample was tumor tissue, taken from a patient who underwent chemoradiotherapy. The sequence was obtained from a human donor with HPV-associated anogenital cancer. This chain links TRBV6-1 with TRBJ2-7, with 16 bases aligning to TRBD2. CDR3 amino acids: CASSGGGGLAGGSQYF. The CDR3 nucleotides read TGTGCCAGCAGTGGAGGAGGGGGACTAGCGGGGGGGAGTCAGTACTTC.